This TCR beta chain was recorded in a study of tumor T cells in aggressive B-cell lymphoma. This clone was observed once. Germline assignment: CDR1 MGHRA and CDR2 YSYEKL. The CDR3 totals 13 residues. With 2 bases removed from V and 3 bases from J, the gap between germline ends came to 8 bases. The method was immunoSEQ multiplex PCR; TCRdb's version includes in-frame clones alone and lacks a portion of them. The sample carries a few thousand clones, 85% recorded once. The sequencing sample was made of tumor tissue. The V gene is TRBV4-1, the J gene TRBJ2-7; D ambiguous. This TCR was recovered from an adult with diffuse large B cell lymphoma. The CDR3 here is CASSQRRNYEQYF. The CDR3 DNA reads TGCGCCAGCAGCCAACGGCGGAACTACGAGCAGTACTTC.